This T cell receptor beta chain was recovered during a study of CD8 T cells in ankylosing spondylitis. On this clonotype: What it binds is not known.

The CDR3 sequence is 14 residues long. The germline V gene has CDR1 MGHDK and CDR2 SYGVNS. Between the trimmed V and J ends, which lost 4 bases and 3 bases, there was a span of 10 bases. Study observations and caveats: What appeared characteristic of ankylosing spondylitis blood was a TCR beta motif of under 10 highly homologous variants. Disease-associated clonotypes exhibited CD8+ identity and were relatively infrequent in peripheral blood.

Quantitative 5'-RACE with molecular barcodes was used to make the TCR beta libraries. TCRdb re-called the 5' RACE reads with MiXCR, one entry per CDR3 protein. The table records about 360,000 distinct CDR3 sequences, around 20% of them present only once. This chain links TRBV25-1 with TRBJ1-5; D is possibly TRBD1 (5 bases). Material for sequencing was blood, either unsorted or a sorted T cell fraction (not recorded which). The sequence was collected from a male donor with ankylosing spondylitis or in good health (not recorded which). The CDR3 bases are TGTGCCAGCAGTGGCAGGGTCGACAATCAGCCCCAGCATTTT. Its protein product is CASSGRVDNQPQHF.